This T cell receptor beta chain emerged from a study of blood T cells in healthy people across ages. The sample holds a few counts of this clonotype. In germline, CDR1 is DFQATT, CDR2 SNEGSKA (reference sequence). This CDR3 region has 12 residues. Then a second PCR, running roughly 6 to 12 cycles, was carried out with a sample-barcoded 5' primer and a J-beta primer mix. Each CDR3 protein is one row after TCRdb ran MiXCR on the 5' RACE reads. Of 750,000 to 950,000 distinct CDR3 sequences listed, 20% to 30% are singletons. These data also featured in a second study, about T cells of mothers and their children.

The origin of this receptor is a boy under 18 in good health. Specimen: blood. This rearrangement joins TRBV20-1 to TRBJ2-5; D is ambiguous. The better agreement between TRBJ2-7 and the DNA end casts doubt on the J call. The CDR3 sequence is CSASQEIYEQYF. The CDR3 bases are TGCAGTGCTAGCCAGGAAATCTACGAGCAGTACTTC.